This entry concerns a single TCR beta chain. These data come from a study of control samples from healthy donors and cancer patients. The CDR3 contains 13 residues. Trimming cost V 7 bases and J 5 bases; bases outside gene matches: 9. Germline V gene lookup returns CDR1 SQVTM and CDR2 ANQGSEA. Data came from immunoSEQ multiplex PCR; TCRdb stores just in-frame clones and leaves some out. The sample yields 150,000 or so clones, roughly 94% seen once. Specimen: PBMCs. The genes are TRBV29-1 and TRBJ1-1, with TRBD1 matching 8 bases. This sequence was found in a man in his 60s with colorectal cancer. The CDR3 loop is CSAPDRASTEAFF. CDR3 nucleotide sequence: TGCAGCGCCCCGGACAGGGCGTCAACTGAAGCTTTCTTT.